This passage covers 31 T cell receptor beta chains from one sample sequenced in a study of blood T cell repertoires in COVID-19. Profiled with immunoSEQ multiplex PCR; TCRdb holds only in-frame clones, not every one. The sample has 130,000 to 150,000 clones; roughly 81% are singletons. The source material was peripheral blood. The receptors shown here come from a human donor with acute or convalescent COVID-19. The donor label of this sample is uncertain.

The V gene is TRBV12-3 or TRBV12-4, the J gene TRBJ2-7; D is unresolved. The CDR3 consists of 12 residues. The V gene lost 5 bases and the J gene lost 0 bases, with 5 bases spanning the gap. The CDR3 nucleotides are TGTGCCAGCAGTCCCAGCTCCTACGAGCAGTACTTC. Its translation: CASSPSSYEQYF.

The chain carries TRBV30 and TRBJ2-2; possibly TRBD1 for D (5 bases). The V and J ends lost 2 bases and 7 bases respectively, with 8 bases between them. Germline values: CDR1 GTSNPN, CDR2 SVGIG (reference sequence). The CDR3 is made up of 12 amino acids. CDR3 in amino acids: CAWSRQFGELFF. DNA for the CDR3: TGTGCCTGGAGTCGACAGTTCGGGGAGCTGTTTTTT. The full variable domain, rest sourced from reference TRBV30 and TRBJ2-2, is SQTIHQWPATLVQPVGSPLSLECTVEGTSNPNLYWYRQAAGRGLQLLFYSVGIGQISSEVPQNLSASRPQDRQFILSSKKLLLSDSGFYLCAWSRQFGELFFGEGSRLTVL.

The genes are TRBV5-1 and TRBJ1-4, with D unclear. The CDR3 has 14 amino acids. V shed 0 bases and J shed 7 bases, with 10 bases lying between them. The V gene's germline CDR1 is SGHRS and CDR2 YFSETQ. The DNA for the CDR3 is TGCGCCAGCAGCTTGGACGGCGAGGGTGAAAAACTGTTTTTT. Translated: CASSLDGEGEKLFF.

The V gene is TRBV24-1, the J gene TRBJ2-1; 7 bases line up with TRBD2. The CDR3 runs to 14 residues. Unmatched junction bases numbered 3, after V lost 1 base and J lost 7 bases. Germline assignment: CDR1 KGHDR and CDR2 SFDVKD. CDR3 sequence: CATSDFRGGNEQFF. The CDR3, as DNA: TGTGCCACCAGTGATTTTCGGGGAGGGAATGAGCAGTTCTTC.

A word on this clone: Mismatch with germline at one junction end may stem from a read error. This chain uses TRBV7-7 with TRBJ1-4; D is perhaps TRBD1 (5 bases). The CDR3 totals 15 residues. The germline V gene has CDR1 SSHAT and CDR2 FNYEAQ (reference sequence). CDR3 region: CASSPGGRGSEKLFF. CDR3 coding DNA: TGTGCTAGCAGCCCGGGGGGAAGGGGCAGCGAAAAACTGTTTTTT. Combining the CDR3 with reference TRBV7-7 and TRBJ1-4 gives the whole variable domain GAGVSQSPRYKVTKRGQDVTLRCDPISSHATLYWYQQALGQGPEFLTYFNYEAQPDKSGLPSDRFSAERPEGSISTLTIQRTEQRDSAMYRCASSPGGRGSEKLFFGSGTQLSVL.

The count of this clone is one. The chain uses TRBV19 and TRBJ1-1; D gene uncertain. This CDR3 region has 16 residues. Germline V gene data show CDR1 as LNHDA and CDR2 as SQIVND (reference sequence). Between the trimmed V and J ends, which lost 0 bases and 4 bases, there was a span of 15 bases. The CDR3 region has the DNA TGTGCCAGTAGTATAGATCGTGGAGGAAGGGCCACTGAAGCTTTCTTT. It translates to CASSIDRGGRATEAFF.

In the case of this clone: At the DNA level, this CDR3 is encoded by other sequences in the same sample as well. This chain joins TRBV6-5 and TRBJ1-1; D remains unclear. CDR1 is MNHEY, CDR2 SVGAGI, per germline. V shed 0 bases and J shed 1 base, with 3 bases lying between them. The CDR3 has 13 residues. The CDR3 sequence: CASSYSQNTEAFF. Here the CDR3 DNA reads TGTGCCAGCAGTTACTCCCAGAACACTGAAGCTTTCTTT.

The DNA for the CDR3 is TGTGCCAGCAGCTTCGACATGAGCTCTGGAAACACCATATATTTT. Translation: CASSFDMSSGNTIYF. The chain joins TRBV5-6 to TRBJ1-3; no clear D gene. Germline CDR1 reads SGHDT; CDR2 reads YYEEEE. The CDR3 runs 15 residues. V was shortened by 2 bases and J by 0 bases, with 9 bases between the two germline ends. The whole variable domain, filled in from reference TRBV5-6 and TRBJ1-3, reads DAGVTQSPTHLIKTRGQQVTLRCSPKSGHDTVSWYQQALGQGPQFIFQYYEEEERQRGNFPDRFSGHQFPNYSSELNVNALLLGDSALYLCASSFDMSSGNTIYFGEGSWLTVV.

A single count supports this clone. The chain uses TRBV19 and TRBJ2-5; the match to TRBD1 covers 9 bases. This CDR3 has 14 residues. Trimming cost V 6 bases and J 4 bases; bases outside gene matches: 6. Germline-derived CDR1 and CDR2 are LNHDA and SQIVND (reference sequence). CDR3 amino acids: CASRRTGEGETQYF. The DNA for the CDR3 is TGTGCCAGTAGAAGGACAGGGGAAGGAGAGACCCAGTACTTC.

Comments on this clone: This CDR3 is also generated by other DNA sequences in the sample. The gene calls are TRBV7-9 and TRBJ1-1; D unresolved. The germline gives CDR1 SEHNR, CDR2 FQNEAQ (reference sequence). This CDR3 is built from 16 residues. Between the trimmed V and J ends, which lost 1 base and 2 bases, there was a span of 14 bases. The CDR3 protein is CASSLGGGRRNTEAFF. In nucleotides, the CDR3 is TGTGCCAGCAGCTTAGGGGGAGGGCGGCGAAACACTGAAGCTTTCTTT.

CDR3 in amino acids: CASQNQGYNSPLHF. DNA of the CDR3: TGTGCCAGCCAGAACCAGGGGTATAATTCACCCCTCCACTTT. The chain combines TRBV27 with TRBJ1-6; TRBD1 is a possible D gene (6 bases). V shed 8 bases and J shed 4 bases, with 12 bases lying between them. This CDR3 is built from 14 residues. Germline V lookup: CDR1 MNHEY, CDR2 SMNVEV (reference sequence).

This chain's CDR3 is CAKSFTGQGSTEAFF. The CDR3 region has the DNA TGTGCCAAATCTTTCACGGGACAGGGAAGTACTGAAGCTTTCTTT. This rearrangement joins TRBV2 to TRBJ1-1; TRBD1 matches at 9 bases. The V and J ends lost 10 bases and 5 bases, in that order; junction bases with no gene match: 14. The CDR3 loop spans 15 amino acids. Germline V CDR1 and CDR2: SNHLY, FYNNEI. Complete variable domain (other parts from reference TRBV2 and TRBJ1-1): EPEVTQTPSHQVTQMGQEVILRCVPISNHLYFYWYRQILGQKVEFLVSFYNNEISEKSEIFDDQFSVERPDGSNFTLKIRSTKLEDSAMYFCAKSFTGQGSTEAFFGQGTRLTVV.

The rearrangement uses TRBV18 and TRBJ1-1; no definite D call. V was shortened by 2 bases and J by 6 bases, with 10 bases between the two germline ends. This CDR3 region has 13 residues. Germline CDR1 and CDR2: KGHSH and LQKENI. CDR3 sequence (DNA): TGTGCCAGCTCACCAAACCTGACTCCTGAAGCTTTCTTT. Translated, it gives CASSPNLTPEAFF.

V is TRBV27 and J is TRBJ1-6; the D is unclear. Trimming took 6 bases from V and 0 from J, leaving 18 bases between them. The CDR3 has 18 residues. The germline V gene encodes CDR1 MNHEY and CDR2 SMNVEV (reference sequence). In nucleotides, the CDR3 is TGTGCCAGCAGCTCAGGTGGCGGGATGAGCTCCTATAATTCACCCCTCCACTTT. This gives the protein CASSSGGGMSSYNSPLHF.

The chain links TRBV2 to TRBJ2-2, with D unresolved. Germline assignment: CDR1 SNHLY and CDR2 FYNNEI. CDR3 length: 15 residues. V was clipped by 4 bases and J by 0 bases, with 9 bases between them. The CDR3 DNA reads TGTGCCAGCAGTGGGCAGGCAGCGAACACCGGGGAGCTGTTTTTT. It translates to CASSGQAANTGELFF.

The gene calls are TRBV9 and TRBJ1-2; 10 positions match TRBD1. In germline, CDR1 is SGDLS, CDR2 YYNGEE. CDR3 length: 16 amino acids. V lost 6 bases to trimming and J lost 5 bases; unmatched junction nucleotides: 13. DNA of the CDR3: TGTGCCAGCACCCCCCCGGGACAGGGGACACTGTATGGCTACACCTTC. This encodes CASTPPGQGTLYGYTF.

This chain uses TRBV2 with TRBJ1-5; TRBD1 agrees at 7 bases. This CDR3 is built from 14 residues. Germline trimming cut 2 bases from V and 5 bases from J; bases unmatched to any gene: 3. The germline CDR1 and CDR2 sequences are SNHLY and FYNNEI. The CDR3 DNA reads as TGTGCCAGCAGTGAACCTGGACAGGATCAGCCCCAGCATTTT. Its protein product is CASSEPGQDQPQHF.

This clone was seen just once. The chain carries TRBV27 and TRBJ2-7; weak D call: TRBD2 (5 bases). The CDR3 contains 13 residues. Germline V gene lookup returns CDR1 MNHEY and CDR2 SMNVEV (reference sequence). Deletions cut 6 bases from V and 0 bases from J, with 9 bases between. The CDR3 sequence: CASRRSDSYEQYF. The CDR3 DNA reads TGTGCCAGCAGGCGTAGCGACTCCTACGAGCAGTACTTC.

A single count supports this clone. The V call is TRBV7-2, the J call TRBJ2-3, with D unresolved. The germline V and J ends were trimmed by 5 bases and 2 bases, with 14 bases remaining between them. The CDR3 sequence is 15 residues long. Looked up from germline, CDR1 is SGHTA and CDR2 is FQGNSA. Here the CDR3 DNA reads TGTGCCAGCAGCCGCACAGTACAAGCCACAGATACGCAGTATTTT. Translation gives CASSRTVQATDTQYF. The complete variable domain, with remaining parts taken from reference TRBV7-2 and TRBJ2-3, reads GAGVSQSPSNKVTEKGKDVELRCDPISGHTALYWYRQSLGQGLEFLIYFQGNSAPDKSGLPSDRFSAERTGGSVSTLTIQRTQQEDSAVYLCASSRTVQATDTQYFGPGTRLTVL.

The chain is built from TRBV6-1 and TRBJ2-7; unclear D gene. The V end lost 3 bases, the J end lost 3 bases, and 9 bases lay between the germline ends. CDR1 is MNHNS and CDR2 is SASEGT in the germline V gene. This CDR3 is 13 amino acids long. In nucleotides, the CDR3 is TGTGCCAGCAGTGAGGTACACCTCTACGAGCAGTACTTC. Protein product: CASSEVHLYEQYF.

The gene calls are TRBV14 and TRBJ2-7; D is unresolved. Germline V CDR1 and CDR2: SGHDN, FVKESK. The ends were cut back, 2 bases at V and 0 bases at J, with 11 bases in the middle. CDR3 length: 15 amino acids. CDR3: CASSQHSKTSYEQYF. As DNA, the CDR3 is TGTGCCAGCAGCCAACACAGTAAGACCTCCTACGAGCAGTACTTC.

This clone has just one count. The V gene is TRBV9, the J gene TRBJ2-2; the D gene is possibly TRBD1 (6 bases). Per germline, CDR1 SGDLS and CDR2 YYNGEE. V gave up 2 bases and J gave up 3 bases, with 17 bases separating them. This CDR3 spans 17 amino acids. As DNA, the CDR3 is TGTGCCAGCAGCGTCCCCAGGGACATCGCTTACACCGGGGAGCTGTTTTTT. Protein: CASSVPRDIAYTGELFF.

This clone appeared once. The rearrangement joins TRBV28 to TRBJ1-1; D unclear. Between the trimmed V and J ends, which lost 3 bases and 1 base, there was a span of 9 bases. The CDR3 spans 14 residues. CDR1 is MDHEN and CDR2 is SYDVKM in the germline V gene. The CDR3 reads CASSFGQANTEAFF. The CDR3 region has the DNA TGTGCCAGCAGTTTTGGCCAGGCGAACACTGAAGCTTTCTTT.

The rearrangement joins TRBV6-5 to TRBJ1-6, with 9 nucleotides matching TRBD1. The V gene end was trimmed by 6 bases and the J gene end by 7 bases; junction bases not matched to a gene: 7. The germline V gene encodes CDR1 MNHEY and CDR2 SVGAGI. There are 15 residues in the CDR3. CDR3 nucleotide sequence: TGTGCCAGCAGCCGCACAGGGGGCCTAAATTCACCCCTCCACTTT. Residues: CASSRTGGLNSPLHF.

The rearrangement joins TRBV24-1 to TRBJ1-4, with 9 positions matching TRBD1. CDR1 KGHDR and CDR2 SFDVKD come from the germline V gene. The CDR3 is made up of 18 amino acids. J lost 3 bases, V lost 7 bases, and 14 bases had no gene match. The CDR3 sequence is CATSPGGTGWASNEKLFF. CDR3 bases: TGTGCCACCAGCCCTGGAGGGACAGGGTGGGCATCTAATGAAAAACTGTTTTTT.

A single count supports this clone. The chain joins TRBV25-1 to TRBJ1-2, with 7 bases fitting TRBD1. Germline CDR1 is MGHDK and CDR2 is SYGVNS. The CDR3 length is 11 residues. V trimming: 8 bases; J trimming: 8 bases; junction bases outside the gene matches: 5. CDR3 protein: CASGNRGGYTF. The CDR3 region has the DNA TGTGCCAGCGGGAACAGGGGAGGCTACACCTTC.

The chain employs TRBV19 and TRBJ1-5, with D possibly being TRBD1 (5 bases). V dropped 7 bases and J dropped 0 bases, with 13 bases sitting between them. This CDR3 spans 15 amino acids. Germline V gene data show CDR1 as LNHDA and CDR2 as SQIVND (reference sequence). The CDR3, as DNA: TGTGCCAGTACCCGGGGGGGATATAGCAATCAGCCCCAGCATTTT. It encodes CASTRGGYSNQPQHF.

The chain is built from TRBV6-5 and TRBJ1-6; 8 nucleotides align to TRBD1. Trimming took 0 bases from V and 10 from J; bases not matched to a gene: 2. CDR3 length: 14 residues. The germline V gene encodes CDR1 MNHEY and CDR2 SVGAGI. CDR3 protein: CASSYSTGESPLHF. The CDR3 DNA is TGTGCCAGCAGTTACTCGACAGGGGAATCACCCCTCCACTTT.

Only a few counts were recorded for this clone. The chain joins TRBV7-2 to TRBJ2-2; tentative D call: TRBD1 (5 bases). Looked up from germline, CDR1 is SGHTA and CDR2 is FQGNSA. The CDR3 is 16 residues long. Trimming stripped 4 bases from V and 2 bases from J, with 14 bases between. The CDR3 DNA follows: TGTGCCAGCAGCTCATCAGGGCTACTCAACACCGGGGAGCTGTTTTTT. Translation gives CASSSSGLLNTGELFF.

This sequence joins TRBV4-2 and TRBJ2-3, with 7 bases identical to TRBD1. CDR3 length: 17 residues. Trimming took 1 base from V and 0 from J; bases not matched to a gene: 7. Per the germline V gene, CDR1 is LGHNA and CDR2 is YNFKEQ. The DNA for the CDR3 is TGTGCCAGCAGCCAAGCTAGGGGGCACAAGAGCACAGATACGCAGTATTTT. It specifies CASSQARGHKSTDTQYF.

As to this clone: Different DNA sequences within this sample yield the same CDR3. The genes are TRBV20-1 and TRBJ2-1, with unresolved D. This CDR3 contains 10 residues. Germline V gene sequence: CDR1 DFQATT, CDR2 SNEGSKA (reference sequence). Trimming removed 6 bases at V and 9 bases at J, with 9 bases between. The CDR3 sequence: CSASLAEQFF. CDR3 bases: TGCAGTGCCAGCTTAGCTGAGCAGTTCTTC.